Sequencing of this T cell receptor beta chain was carried out in a study of blood T cell repertoires in COVID-19. Study-level information: The United States, Italy and Spain supplied acute and convalescent COVID-19 samples. Nucleic acid was either cDNA or gDNA, and it came from T cells, B-cell-depleted T cells, or PBMCs.

In the authors' workflow: How many nucleated cells were present was estimated from reference gene primer amplification. The table came from immunoSEQ multiplex PCR; TCRdb's copy has only in-frame clones and leaves some out. V and J calls and clone size are as listed in that table; D and trimming were resolved from the DNA. The sample has roughly 200,000 clones; around 90% are singletons. CDR3 length: 18 residues. Trimming cost V 3 bases and J 6 bases; bases outside gene matches: 10. CDR1 KGHSH and CDR2 LQKENI come from the germline V gene. The sequence derives from a man aged 18-30 years with active or convalescent COVID-19. Specimen: peripheral blood. The V and J genes are TRBV18 and TRBJ2-1, with TRBD2 matching over 14 bases. This CDR3 is CASSPRGTSGSWSNEQFF. CDR3 nucleotides: TGTGCCAGCTCACCCCGTGGGACTAGCGGGAGTTGGAGCAATGAGCAGTTCTTC.